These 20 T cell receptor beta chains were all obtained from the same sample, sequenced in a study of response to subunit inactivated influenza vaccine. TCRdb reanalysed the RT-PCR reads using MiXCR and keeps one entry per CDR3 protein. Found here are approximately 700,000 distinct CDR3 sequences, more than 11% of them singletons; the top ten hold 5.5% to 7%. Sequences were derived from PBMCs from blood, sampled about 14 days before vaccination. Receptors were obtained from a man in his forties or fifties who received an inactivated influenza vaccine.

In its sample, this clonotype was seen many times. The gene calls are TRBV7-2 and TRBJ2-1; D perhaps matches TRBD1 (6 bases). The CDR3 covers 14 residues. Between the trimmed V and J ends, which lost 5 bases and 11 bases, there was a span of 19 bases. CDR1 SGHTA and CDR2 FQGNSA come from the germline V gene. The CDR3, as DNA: TGTGCCAGCAGCACAGGGTGGGGCCGGGTAAAGCAGTTCTTC. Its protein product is CASSTGWGRVKQFF.

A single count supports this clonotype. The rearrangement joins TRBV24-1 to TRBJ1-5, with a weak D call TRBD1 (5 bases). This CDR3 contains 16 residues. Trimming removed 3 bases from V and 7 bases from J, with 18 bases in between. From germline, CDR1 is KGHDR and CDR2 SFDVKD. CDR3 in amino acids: CATSDRAGPGRQPQHF. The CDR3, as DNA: TGTGCCACCAGTGATAGGGCGGGCCCGGGACGGCAGCCCCAGCATTTT.

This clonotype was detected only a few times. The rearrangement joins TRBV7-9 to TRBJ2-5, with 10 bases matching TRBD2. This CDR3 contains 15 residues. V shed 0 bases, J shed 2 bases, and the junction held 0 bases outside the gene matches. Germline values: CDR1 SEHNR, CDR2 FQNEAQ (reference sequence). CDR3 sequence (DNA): TGTGCCAGCAGCTTAGCACTAGCGGGGCAAGAGACCCAGTACTTC. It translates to CASSLALAGQETQYF.

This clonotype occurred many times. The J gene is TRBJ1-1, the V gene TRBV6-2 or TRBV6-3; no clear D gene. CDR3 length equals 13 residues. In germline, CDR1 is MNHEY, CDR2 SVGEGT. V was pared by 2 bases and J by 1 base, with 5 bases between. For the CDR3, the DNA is TGTGCCAGCAGTTACGGACCGAACACTGAAGCTTTCTTT. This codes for CASSYGPNTEAFF.

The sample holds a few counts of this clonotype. The CDR3 here is CASSLAGQLNTEAFF. In nucleotides, the CDR3 is TGTGCCAGCAGCTTAGCGGGGCAGCTGAACACTGAAGCTTTCTTT. The chain has TRBV11-2 and TRBJ1-1, with D tentatively TRBD1 (5 bases). With 1 base removed from V and 0 bases from J, the gap between germline ends came to 9 bases. Looked up from germline, CDR1 is SGHAT and CDR2 is FQNNGV. This CDR3 comprises 15 residues.

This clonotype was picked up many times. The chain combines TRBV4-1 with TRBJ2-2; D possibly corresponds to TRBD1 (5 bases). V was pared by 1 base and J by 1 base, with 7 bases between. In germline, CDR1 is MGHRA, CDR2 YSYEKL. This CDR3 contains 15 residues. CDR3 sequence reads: CASSQVTVNTGELFF. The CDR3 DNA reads TGCGCCAGCAGCCAAGTGACAGTGAACACCGGGGAGCTGTTTTTT.

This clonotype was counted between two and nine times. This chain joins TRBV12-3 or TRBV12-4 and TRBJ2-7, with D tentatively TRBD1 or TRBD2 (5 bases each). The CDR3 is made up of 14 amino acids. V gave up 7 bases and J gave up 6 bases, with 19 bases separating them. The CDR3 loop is CASTTSGGVGEQYF. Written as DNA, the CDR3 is TGTGCCAGCACCACCTCTGGGGGAGTGGGCGAGCAGTACTTC.

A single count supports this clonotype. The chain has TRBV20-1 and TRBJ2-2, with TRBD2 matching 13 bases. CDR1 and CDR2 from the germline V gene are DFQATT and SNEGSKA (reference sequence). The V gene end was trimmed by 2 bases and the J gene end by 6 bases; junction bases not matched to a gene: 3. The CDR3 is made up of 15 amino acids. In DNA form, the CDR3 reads TGCAGTGCTAGAACTAGCGGGGGGGCTTCCGGGGAGCTGTTTTTT. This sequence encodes CSARTSGGASGELFF.

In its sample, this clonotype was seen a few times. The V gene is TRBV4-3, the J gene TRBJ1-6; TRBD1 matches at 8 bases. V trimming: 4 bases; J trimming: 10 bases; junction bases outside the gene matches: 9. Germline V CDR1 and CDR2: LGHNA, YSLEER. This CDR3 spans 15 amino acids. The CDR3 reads CASSPRQGMGSPLHF. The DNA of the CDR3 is TGCGCCAGCAGCCCCCGACAGGGGATGGGGTCACCCCTCCACTTT.

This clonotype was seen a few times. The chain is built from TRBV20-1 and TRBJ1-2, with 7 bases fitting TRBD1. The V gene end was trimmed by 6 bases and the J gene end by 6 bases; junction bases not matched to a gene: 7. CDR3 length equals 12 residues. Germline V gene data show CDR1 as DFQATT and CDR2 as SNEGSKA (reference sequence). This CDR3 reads CSARDSKDGYTF. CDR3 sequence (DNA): TGCAGTGCGAGGGACAGTAAAGATGGCTACACCTTC.

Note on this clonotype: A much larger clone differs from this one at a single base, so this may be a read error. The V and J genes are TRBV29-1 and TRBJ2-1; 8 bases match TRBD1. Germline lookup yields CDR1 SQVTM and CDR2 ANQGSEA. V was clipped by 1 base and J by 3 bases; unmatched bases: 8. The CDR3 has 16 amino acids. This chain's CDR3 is CSVEVRQGLYYNEQFF. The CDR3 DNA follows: TGCAGCGTTGAAGTGCGACAGGGGCTCTACTACAATGAGCAGTTCTTC.

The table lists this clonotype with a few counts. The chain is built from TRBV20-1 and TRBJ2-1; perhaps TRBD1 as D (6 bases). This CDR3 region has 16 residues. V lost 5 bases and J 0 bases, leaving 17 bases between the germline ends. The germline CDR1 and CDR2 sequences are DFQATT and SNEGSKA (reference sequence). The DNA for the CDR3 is TGCAGTGCTGACGGGGACATAGTGGTCTCCTACAATGAGCAGTTCTTC. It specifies CSADGDIVVSYNEQFF.

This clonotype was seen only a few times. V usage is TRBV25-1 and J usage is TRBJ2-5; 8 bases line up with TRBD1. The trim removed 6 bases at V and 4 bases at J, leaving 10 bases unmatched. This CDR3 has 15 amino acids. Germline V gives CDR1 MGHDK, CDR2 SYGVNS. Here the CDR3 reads CASSPGDRSIETQYF. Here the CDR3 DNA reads TGTGCCAGCAGCCCCGGGGACAGGTCGATAGAGACCCAGTACTTC. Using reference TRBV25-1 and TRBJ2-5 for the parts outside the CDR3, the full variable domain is EADIYQTPRYLVIGTGKKITLECSQTMGHDKMYWYQQDPGMELHLIHYSYGVNSTEKGDLSSESTVSRIRTEHFPLTLESARPSHTSQYLCASSPGDRSIETQYFGPGTRLLVL.

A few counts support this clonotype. This CDR3 reads CASSFYGSETQYF. CDR3 nucleotide sequence: TGTGCCAGCAGCTTTTATGGGTCTGAGACCCAGTACTTC. The chain joins TRBV7-2 to TRBJ2-5; D ambiguous. CDR1 and CDR2 (germline): SGHTA, FQGNSA. Trimming took off 3 bases at V and 5 bases at J, with 10 bases between the two ends. The CDR3 consists of 13 residues. The whole variable domain, remainder taken from reference TRBV7-2 and TRBJ2-5, is GAGVSQSPSNKVTEKGKDVELRCDPISGHTALYWYRQSLGQGLEFLIYFQGNSAPDKSGLPSDRFSAERTGGSVSTLTIQRTQQEDSAVYLCASSFYGSETQYFGPGTRLLVL.

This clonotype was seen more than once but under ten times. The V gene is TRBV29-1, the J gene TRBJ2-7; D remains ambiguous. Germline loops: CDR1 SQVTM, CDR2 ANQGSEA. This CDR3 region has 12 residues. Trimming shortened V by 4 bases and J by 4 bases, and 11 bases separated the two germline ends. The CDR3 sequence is CSVVSPAYEQYF. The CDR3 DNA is TGCAGCGTTGTTTCCCCCGCGTACGAGCAGTACTTC.

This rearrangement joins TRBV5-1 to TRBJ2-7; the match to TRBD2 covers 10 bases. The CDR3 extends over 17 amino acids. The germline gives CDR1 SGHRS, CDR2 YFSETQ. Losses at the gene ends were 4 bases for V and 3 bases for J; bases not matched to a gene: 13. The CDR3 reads CASSKGTLSGRGYEQYF. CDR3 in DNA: TGCGCCAGCAGCAAGGGGACCTTGAGCGGGAGGGGCTACGAGCAGTACTTC.

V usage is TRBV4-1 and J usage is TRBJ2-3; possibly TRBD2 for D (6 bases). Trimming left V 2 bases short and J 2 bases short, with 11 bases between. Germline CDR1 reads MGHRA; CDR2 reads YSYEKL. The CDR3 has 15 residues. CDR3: CASSQLALVTDTQYF. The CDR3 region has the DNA TGCGCCAGCAGCCAACTAGCGTTGGTCACAGATACGCAGTATTTT.

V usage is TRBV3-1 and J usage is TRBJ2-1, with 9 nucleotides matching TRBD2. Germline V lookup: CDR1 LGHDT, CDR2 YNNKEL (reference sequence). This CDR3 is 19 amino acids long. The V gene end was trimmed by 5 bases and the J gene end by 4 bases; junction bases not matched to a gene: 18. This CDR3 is CASSLGSGRGWDIYNEQFF. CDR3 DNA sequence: TGTGCCAGCAGCTTAGGTAGCGGGAGAGGTTGGGATATATACAATGAGCAGTTCTTC.

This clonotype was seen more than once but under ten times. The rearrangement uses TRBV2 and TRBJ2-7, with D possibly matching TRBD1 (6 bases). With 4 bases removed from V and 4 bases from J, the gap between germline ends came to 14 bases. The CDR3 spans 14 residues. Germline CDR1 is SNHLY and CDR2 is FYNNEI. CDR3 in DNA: TGTGCCAGCAGTGGCGAGACAGGAATTTACGAGCAGTACTTC. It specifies CASSGETGIYEQYF.

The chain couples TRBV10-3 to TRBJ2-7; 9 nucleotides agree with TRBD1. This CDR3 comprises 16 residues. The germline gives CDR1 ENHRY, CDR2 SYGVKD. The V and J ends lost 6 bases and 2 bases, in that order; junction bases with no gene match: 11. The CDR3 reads CAISQLGTGQPYEQYF. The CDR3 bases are TGTGCCATCAGCCAACTGGGGACAGGGCAACCCTACGAGCAGTACTTC.